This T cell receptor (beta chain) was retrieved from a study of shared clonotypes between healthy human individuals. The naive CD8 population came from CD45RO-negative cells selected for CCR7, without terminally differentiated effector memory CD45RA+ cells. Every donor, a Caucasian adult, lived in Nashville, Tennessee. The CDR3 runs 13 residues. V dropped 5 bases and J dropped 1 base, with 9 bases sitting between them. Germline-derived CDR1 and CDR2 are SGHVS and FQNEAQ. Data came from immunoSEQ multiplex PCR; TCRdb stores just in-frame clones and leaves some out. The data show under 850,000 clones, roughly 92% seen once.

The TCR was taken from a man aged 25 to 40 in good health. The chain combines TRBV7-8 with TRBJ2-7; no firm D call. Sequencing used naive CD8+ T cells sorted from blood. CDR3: CASSEPSSYEQYF. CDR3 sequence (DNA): TGTGCCAGCAGCGAGCCTAGTTCCTACGAGCAGTACTTC.